The rows below give T cell receptor beta chains drawn from one sample of a study of PD-1 blockade in classical Hodgkin lymphoma. Profiling relied on immunoSEQ multiplex PCR, and the TCRdb table lists in-frame clones only, not all of them. This sample has 95,000 to 100,000 clones, with approximately 90% found just once. The material sequenced was peripheral blood mononuclear cells (PBMCs), taken before the second cycle of nivolumab. These receptors were taken from a human donor with classical Hodgkin lymphoma. The CDR3 runs from the conserved cysteine through the conserved F or W. D genes are given only for firm matches. For some rows the clone size is stated as once, few or many, or as a class when expanded; others skip it.

j_gene,v_gene,d_gene,abundance,CDR3aa,CDR3nt
TRBJ2-7,TRBV6-5,NA,NA,CASSPHPDSHSGQYF,TGTGCCAGCAGCCCCCATCCAGACAGCCACTCGGGGCAGTACTTC
TRBJ1-4,TRBV11-2,NA,NA,CASSPLHEKLFF,TGTGCCAGCAGCCCCCTCCATGAAAAACTGTTTTTT
TRBJ2-1,TRBV13,NA,NA,CASSLDRATYNEQFF,TGTGCCAGCAGCTTAGATCGGGCCACCTACAATGAGCAGTTCTTC
TRBJ2-1,TRBV27,TRBD2,NA,CASSPGTSGGYNEQFF,TGTGCCAGCAGTCCGGGGACTAGCGGGGGGTACAATGAGCAGTTCTTC
TRBJ1-6,TRBV5-1,TRBD1,NA,CASSVAGGTGNSPLHF,TGCGCCAGCAGCGTCGCAGGGGGCACGGGGAATTCACCCCTCCACTTT
TRBJ1-3,TRBV14,NA,NA,CASSQGNAPGNTIYF,TGTGCCAGCAGCCAAGGAAACGCCCCAGGAAACACCATATATTTT
TRBJ2-7,TRBV30,TRBD1,NA,CAWSVGQGFYEQYF,TGTGCCTGGAGTGTGGGACAGGGTTTCTACGAGCAGTACTTC
TRBJ2-3,TRBV6-1,TRBD1,NA,CASTGRQGIADTQYF,TGTGCCAGCACCGGGAGACAGGGGATTGCAGATACGCAGTATTTT
TRBJ2-7,TRBV7-6,TRBD2,NA,CASSPSLGLAAYEQYF,TGTGCCAGCAGCCCATCCCTGGGACTAGCGGCCTACGAGCAGTACTTC
TRBJ2-5,TRBV27,TRBD2,NA,CASARTSGSETQYF,TGTGCCAGCGCTCGGACTAGCGGGTCGGAGACCCAGTACTTC
TRBJ2-3,TRBV13,NA,NA,CASSFWIHTDTQYF,TGTGCCAGCAGCTTCTGGATTCACACAGATACGCAGTATTTT
TRBJ2-1,TRBV11-2,TRBD2,NA,CASSSISGGAFEQFF,TGTGCCAGCAGCTCTATTAGCGGGGGGGCATTTGAGCAGTTCTTC
TRBJ2-1,TRBV2,NA,few,CASWMTGYNEQFF,TGTGCCAGCTGGATGACAGGTTACAATGAGCAGTTCTTC
TRBJ1-2,TRBV30,NA,NA,CAWSEGHYGYTF,TGTGCCTGGAGTGAGGGGCACTATGGCTACACCTTC
TRBJ1-5,TRBV7-6,TRBD1,NA,CASSAGQYNQPQHF,TGTGCCAGCAGCGCGGGACAGTACAATCAGCCCCAGCATTTT
TRBJ1-4,TRBV19,NA,NA,CASSKTDNEKLFF,TGTGCCAGTAGTAAAACGGACAATGAAAAACTGTTTTTT
TRBJ1-1,TRBV30,TRBD1,NA,CAWSRDRDREAFF,TGTGCCTGGAGTAGAGACCGGGACAGAGAAGCTTTCTTT
TRBJ1-2,TRBV6-6,TRBD1,NA,CASSGTAPKGYTF,TGTGCCAGCAGCGGGACAGCCCCTAAGGGCTACACCTTC
TRBJ2-5,TRBV5-8,TRBD2,NA,CASQPGLEGQETQYF,TGTGCCAGTCAGCCGGGACTAGAAGGCCAAGAGACCCAGTACTTC
TRBJ2-1,TRBV27,TRBD1,NA,CASKETGGYNEQFF,TGTGCCAGCAAAGAGACAGGGGGCTACAATGAGCAGTTCTTC
TRBJ1-6,TRBV27,NA,NA,CASSLNRVGNSPLHF,TGTGCCAGCAGTTTGAATCGTGTGGGGAATTCACCCCTCCACTTT
TRBJ1-5,TRBV7-2,NA,NA,CASSSNLENQPQHF,TGTGCCAGCAGCTCGAATTTGGAAAATCAGCCCCAGCATTTT
TRBJ1-1,TRBV5-1,NA,NA,CASSWGVRDTEAFF,TGCGCCAGCAGCTGGGGGGTGAGGGACACTGAAGCTTTCTTT
TRBJ1-2,TRBV2,NA,NA,CASNTEGSPFNYGYTF,TGTGCCAGCAACACGGAGGGTTCCCCCTTTAACTATGGCTACACCTTC
TRBJ2-3,TRBV10-3,NA,NA,CAISESQGDGTDTQYF,TGTGCCATCAGTGAGTCTCAAGGAGACGGCACAGATACGCAGTATTTT
TRBJ2-2,TRBV6-5,TRBD2,NA,CASEGLAVRGELFF,TGTGCCAGCGAGGGACTAGCGGTTCGCGGGGAGCTGTTTTTT
TRBJ1-5,TRBV27,TRBD1,NA,CASSLGQGVQPQHF,TGTGCCAGCAGTTTGGGACAGGGCGTCCAGCCCCAGCATTTT
TRBJ1-2,TRBV28,TRBD1,NA,CASSSGTGLVEGYTF,TGTGCCAGCAGTTCCGGGACAGGGCTAGTTGAAGGCTACACCTTC
TRBJ1-1,TRBV2,TRBD1,NA,CASSELSGGLWNTEAFF,TGTGCCAGCAGTGAATTGTCAGGGGGCTTATGGAACACTGAAGCTTTCTTT
TRBJ2-3,TRBV5-5,TRBD2,NA,CASSFSGGLTDTQYF,TGTGCCAGCAGCTTTAGCGGGGGACTCACAGATACGCAGTATTTT
TRBJ2-5,TRBV18,NA,NA,CASSPSGVETQYF,TGTGCCAGCTCACCATCAGGGGTCGAGACCCAGTACTTC
TRBJ1-1,TRBV29-1,TRBD1,NA,CSGQDRVYTEAFF,TGCAGCGGACAAGACAGGGTTTACACTGAAGCTTTCTTT
TRBJ1-5,TRBV6-6,TRBD1,few,CASTKPGQGTEVAHF,TGTGCCAGCACTAAACCGGGACAGGGGACAGAAGTTGCGCATTTT
TRBJ1-5,TRBV6-1,NA,NA,CASSEQGPQPQHF,TGTGCCAGCAGTGAACAGGGACCCCAGCCCCAGCATTTT
TRBJ2-1,TRBV7-2,NA,NA,CASSQDSVTGNEQFF,TGTGCCAGCAGCCAGGACAGTGTTACGGGCAATGAGCAGTTCTTC
TRBJ2-7,TRBV9,NA,medium-sized,CASSPAAGMGSYEQYF,TGTGCCAGCAGCCCCGCAGCAGGGATGGGCTCCTACGAGCAGTACTTC
TRBJ1-6,TRBV30,NA,NA,CAWSVRPGNSPLHF,TGTGCCTGGAGTGTACGACCGGGAAATTCACCCCTCCACTTT
TRBJ2-7,TRBV20-1,NA,NA,CSASQVEQYF,TGCAGTGCTAGTCAGGTCGAGCAGTACTTC
TRBJ1-5,TRBV6-1,NA,NA,CASSGTPSVPQHF,TGTGCCAGCAGTGGGACACCCTCGGTTCCCCAGCATTTT